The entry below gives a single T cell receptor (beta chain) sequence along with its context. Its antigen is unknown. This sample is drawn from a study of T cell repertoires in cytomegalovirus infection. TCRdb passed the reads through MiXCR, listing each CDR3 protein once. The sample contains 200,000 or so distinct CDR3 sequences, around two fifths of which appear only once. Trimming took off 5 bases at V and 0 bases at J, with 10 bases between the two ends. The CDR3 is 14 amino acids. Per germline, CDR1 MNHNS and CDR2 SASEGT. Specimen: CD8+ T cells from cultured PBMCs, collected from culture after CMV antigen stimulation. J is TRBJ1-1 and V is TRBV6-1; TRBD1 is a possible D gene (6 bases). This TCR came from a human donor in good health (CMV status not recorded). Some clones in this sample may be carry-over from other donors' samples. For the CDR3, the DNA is TGTGCCAGCAGTCCACAGGGAATGAACACTGAAGCTTTCTTT. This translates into CASSPQGMNTEAFF.